Below are 11 T cell receptor beta chains sequenced from a single sample in a study of blood T cell repertoires in COVID-19. Only in-frame clones appear in the TCRdb table, and some are missing; sequencing was by immunoSEQ multiplex PCR. Of 140,000 to 150,000 clones in the sample, around 80% were seen once. Input material: peripheral blood. These receptor sequences come from a man aged 55 to 69 with active or convalescent COVID-19.

This chain joins TRBV4-1 and TRBJ1-5; the match to TRBD1 covers 7 bases. This CDR3 contains 15 residues. CDR1 and CDR2 from the germline V gene are MGHRA and YSYEKL. With 4 bases clipped from V and 4 bases from J, the junction kept 7 bases outside the gene matches. For the CDR3, the DNA is TGCGCCAGCAGCCCTAGGGACAGCCATAATCAGCCCCAGCATTTT. It yields the protein CASSPRDSHNQPQHF.

This chain connects TRBV11-3 to TRBJ2-3; tentatively, D is TRBD1 (6 bases). The germline gives CDR1 SGHNT, CDR2 YENEEA. The CDR3 extends over 16 amino acids. The V end was cut by 3 bases, the J end by 4 bases, with 17 bases between. CDR3: CASSLGQQWGPDTQYF. Written as DNA, the CDR3 is TGTGCCAGCAGCTTGGGACAACAGTGGGGTCCAGATACGCAGTATTTT. The whole variable domain, filled in from reference TRBV11-3 and TRBJ2-3, reads EAGVVQSPRYKIIEKKQPVAFWCNPISGHNTLYWYLQNLGQGPELLIRYENEEAVDDSQLPKDRFSAERLKGVDSTLKIQPAELGDSAVYLCASSLGQQWGPDTQYFGPGTRLTVL.

The V gene is TRBV12-3 or TRBV12-4, the J gene TRBJ1-1; no clear D. This CDR3 is 12 amino acids long. Trimming shortened V by 5 bases and J by 2 bases, and 6 bases separated the two germline ends. The CDR3 loop reads CASSLFNTEAFF. The CDR3 coding sequence is TGTGCCAGCAGTCTATTTAACACTGAAGCTTTCTTT.

Here the CDR3 DNA reads TGTGCCTGGGGGGGACAGGCCCTCTTCGGAAACACCATATATTTT. Translated: CAWGGQALFGNTIYF. The chain recombines TRBV30 with TRBJ1-3; 8 positions agree with TRBD1. Trimming at V came to 5 bases and at J to 4 bases, leaving 10 bases not matched to a gene. The CDR3 has 15 residues. Germline-derived CDR1 and CDR2 are GTSNPN and SVGIG (reference sequence). The full variable domain, rest sourced from reference TRBV30 and TRBJ1-3, is SQTIHQWPATLVQPVGSPLSLECTVEGTSNPNLYWYRQAAGRGLQLLFYSVGIGQISSEVPQNLSASRPQDRQFILSSKKLLLSDSGFYLCAWGGQALFGNTIYFGEGSWLTVV.

This clone was found once. The rearrangement links TRBV11-2 to TRBJ1-2, with D perhaps TRBD1 (5 bases). In germline, CDR1 is SGHAT, CDR2 FQNNGV. The CDR3 sequence is 14 residues long. V lost 4 bases and J lost 7, with 16 bases in between. The chain's CDR3 is CASSYRDLSGGYTF. The DNA of the CDR3 is TGTGCCAGCAGCTATCGGGACTTAAGCGGTGGCTACACCTTC.

The chain joins TRBV6-5 to TRBJ1-6; D possibly corresponds to TRBD1 (5 bases). The CDR3 loop spans 13 amino acids. The V gene's germline CDR1 is MNHEY and CDR2 SVGAGI. Trimming took 11 bases from V and 6 from J, leaving 14 bases between them. Written as DNA, the CDR3 is TGTGCCGGCCGGGACGGGAGTAATTCACCCCTCCACTTT. Translating it yields CAGRDGSNSPLHF.

This rearrangement joins TRBV7-6 to TRBJ2-2; the D gene is possibly TRBD1 (5 bases). Germline assignment: CDR1 SGHVS and CDR2 FNYEAQ. The CDR3 consists of 15 residues. The germline V and J ends were trimmed by 1 base and 6 bases, with 12 bases remaining between them. The CDR3 loop is CASSLVGRAAGELFF. CDR3 coding DNA: TGTGCCAGCAGCTTAGTAGGCAGGGCGGCCGGGGAGCTGTTTTTT.

J is TRBJ2-5 and V is TRBV5-4; no firm D call. Germline V gene lookup returns CDR1 SGHNT and CDR2 YYREEE (reference sequence). The V gene lost 3 bases and the J gene lost 5 bases, with 8 bases spanning the gap. There are 12 residues in the CDR3. Here the CDR3 reads CASSYDWETQYF. The CDR3, as DNA: TGTGCCAGCAGCTATGACTGGGAGACCCAGTACTTC.

The chain couples TRBV7-6 to TRBJ2-5, with unresolved D. With 2 bases removed from V and 4 bases from J, the gap between germline ends came to 11 bases. The CDR3 has 14 residues. Germline loops: CDR1 SGHVS, CDR2 FNYEAQ. The CDR3 spells CASSLRELLETQYF. The CDR3 coding sequence is TGTGCCAGCAGCTTACGAGAACTGTTAGAGACCCAGTACTTC.

The rearrangement uses TRBV6-4 and TRBJ2-1; D is uncertain. The CDR3 loop spans 15 amino acids. V lost 3 bases and J lost 0, with 9 bases in between. Germline CDR1 reads MRHNA; CDR2 reads SNTAGT. This chain's CDR3 is CASSERRSSYNEQFF. As DNA, the CDR3 is TGTGCCAGCAGTGAGAGGCGGAGCTCCTACAATGAGCAGTTCTTC.

V gene TRBV5-4 combines with J gene TRBJ1-2; weak D call: TRBD1 (6 bases). CDR3 length: 14 residues. CDR1 SGHNT and CDR2 YYREEE come from the germline V gene (reference sequence). Trimming cost V 5 bases and J 4 bases, with 15 bases left between them. The CDR3 loop is CASSFQGSFYGYTF. The CDR3 region has the DNA TGTGCCAGCAGTTTTCAGGGGTCCTTCTATGGCTACACCTTC.